This T cell receptor beta chain was recovered during a study of T cell responses to AZD1222 COVID-19 vaccine. Produced via immunoSEQ multiplex PCR; TCRdb's table is partial and in-frame only. The sample contains 98,000 or so clones, approximately 89% of which appear only once. A remark on this clone: The antigen remains unidentified. Other DNA sequences within the sample encode an identical CDR3.

Study-level results: Spike-specific TCR breadth and depth rose after two AZD1222 doses. Only a handful of AZD1222 recipients were seropositive at baseline.

Sequenced here: peripheral blood, sampled 28 days after the second dose of the MenACWY control vaccine. This receptor was obtained from an adult who received the MenACWY meningococcal vaccine as a control.

This chain's CDR3 is CAISESGGNQPQHF. The CDR3 DNA is TGTGCCATCAGTGAGTCCGGGGGGAATCAGCCCCAGCATTTT. The chain couples TRBV10-3 to TRBJ1-5; D might be TRBD1 (5 bases). CDR1 is ENHRY and CDR2 is SYGVKD in the germline V gene. The CDR3 is made up of 14 amino acids. Trimming pared 0 bases from V and 4 bases from J, leaving 7 bases between.